Below are 9 T cell receptor beta chains sequenced from a single sample in a study of beta chain features in type 1 diabetes (dated by TCRdb to 2016 to 2019). To prepare the library, the immunoSEQ multiplex PCR assay was applied. The entire amount of isolated RNA was reverse transcribed using the High Capacity cDNA Reverse Transcription Kit, so the sequenced TCRB transcripts were expressed ones. What TCRdb holds here is the immuneACCESS table cut down to in-frame rearrangements. Part of the clones is not present; checked against another copy, under half of the missing clones reflect an unresolved V gene, and the others are unexplained. In all, the sample holds some 900,000 clones, and about 17% of those were seen once. The leading ten clones occupy around 0.02% of the sample. What was sequenced was naive CD4+ T cells from blood. What the cell subset or site label conveys for this sample: true naive CD4+ T cells. Receptors originate from a woman aged 18-35 years in good health.

This clone was detected only a few times. The V and J genes are TRBV2 and TRBJ1-4; 10 bases are a match to TRBD1. V was pared by 4 bases and J by 8 bases, with 4 bases of the junction left unmatched. Per germline, CDR1 SNHLY and CDR2 FYNNEI. The CDR3 sequence is 14 residues long. The CDR3 DNA reads as TGTGCCAGCAGTGCAGGACAGGGGGGCGAAAAACTGTTTTTT. The encoded protein is CASSAGQGGEKLFF.

This clone occurred a few times. The genes are TRBV5-4 and TRBJ1-1; D is unresolved. V was trimmed by 0 bases and J by 2 bases, leaving 8 bases between them. CDR1 is SGHNT, CDR2 YYREEE, per germline (reference sequence). CDR3 length equals 14 residues. CDR3 amino acids: CASSLGGFNTEAFF. CDR3 bases: TGTGCCAGCAGCTTGGGAGGTTTTAACACTGAAGCTTTCTTT.

The sample holds a few counts of this clone. The rearrangement uses TRBV7-2 and TRBJ1-2; TRBD1 is a possible D gene (6 bases). CDR1 and CDR2 (germline): SGHTA, FQGNSA. Trimming took 3 bases from V and 7 from J, leaving 12 bases between them. The CDR3 is 13 amino acids. The DNA for the CDR3 is TGTGCCAGCAGCTTGTGGGGGGCGGGTGGCTACACCTTC. Translation: CASSLWGAGGYTF. Supplemented by reference TRBV7-2 and TRBJ1-2, the full variable domain reads GAGVSQSPSNKVTEKGKDVELRCDPISGHTALYWYRQSLGQGLEFLIYFQGNSAPDKSGLPSDRFSAERTGGSVSTLTIQRTQQEDSAVYLCASSLWGAGGYTFGSGTRLTVV.

This clone occurred a few times. This sequence joins TRBV7-2 and TRBJ1-2, with a tentative D call TRBD1 (5 bases). Trimming took 1 base from V and 6 from J, leaving 12 bases between them. Germline CDR1 reads SGHTA; CDR2 reads FQGNSA. The CDR3 runs to 14 residues. The DNA for the CDR3 is TGTGCCAGCAGCTTAGGGTCCCAGGGTAATGGCTACACCTTC. It is translated as CASSLGSQGNGYTF. The whole variable domain, remainder taken from reference TRBV7-2 and TRBJ1-2, is GAGVSQSPSNKVTEKGKDVELRCDPISGHTALYWYRQSLGQGLEFLIYFQGNSAPDKSGLPSDRFSAERTGGSVSTLTIQRTQQEDSAVYLCASSLGSQGNGYTFGSGTRLTVV.

This clone was seen a handful of times. The chain couples TRBV10-3 to TRBJ2-5; weak D call: TRBD1 (5 bases). The CDR3 has 12 amino acids. CDR1 is ENHRY and CDR2 is SYGVKD in the germline V gene. Trimming shortened V by 4 bases and J by 5 bases, and 8 bases separated the two germline ends. CDR3 region: CAISAGKETQYF. Written as DNA, the CDR3 is TGTGCCATCAGTGCAGGGAAGGAGACCCAGTACTTC.

The gene calls are TRBV4-2 and TRBJ2-3; D could derive from TRBD1 or TRBD2 (5 bases each). Germline CDR1 reads LGHNA; CDR2 reads YNFKEQ. CDR3 length: 16 amino acids. V was clipped by 4 bases and J by 2 bases, with 16 bases between them. CDR3 nucleotide sequence: TGTGCCAGCAGCCGGGTCGTGGGGACCGTCACAGATACGCAGTATTTT. This encodes CASSRVVGTVTDTQYF.

This clone showed up just a few times. The V gene is TRBV28, the J gene TRBJ2-7; no clear D. CDR3 length: 15 residues. Germline assignment: CDR1 MDHEN and CDR2 SYDVKM. V was clipped by 3 bases and J by 4 bases, with 16 bases between them. The CDR3 protein is CASSLYPSGTYEQYF. The DNA of the CDR3 is TGTGCCAGCAGTTTGTACCCTAGTGGCACGTACGAGCAGTACTTC.

V usage is TRBV10-2 and J usage is TRBJ2-2; D is uncertain. The CDR3 is 14 amino acids. Germline assignment: CDR1 WSHSY and CDR2 SAAADI. Between the trimmed V and J ends, which lost 2 bases and 5 bases, there was a span of 9 bases. CDR3 DNA sequence: TGCGCCAGCAGTGAGGGAGTCGAGACCGGGGAGCTGTTTTTT. This gives the protein CASSEGVETGELFF.

The chain links TRBV7-3 to TRBJ2-1, with a weak D call TRBD2 (5 bases). V lost 5 bases and J 0 bases, leaving 20 bases between the germline ends. The germline V gene has CDR1 SGHTA and CDR2 FQGTGA. This CDR3 is 18 amino acids long. DNA of the CDR3: TGTGCCAGCAGCCCAGCTCTTGGACTCTCCAGCTCCTACAATGAGCAGTTCTTC. Translated: CASSPALGLSSSYNEQFF.